This T cell receptor beta chain is drawn from a study of T cells in localized non-small cell lung cancer. Study-level findings and limits: Clonality peaked in uninvolved adjacent lung rather than tumor. The study detected a median roughly 57 of the top 100 tumor clones in adjacent lung.

Comment on this clone: Its antigen is not known.

Assay: immunoSEQ multiplex PCR; the TCRdb copy retains only in-frame clones and omits some. The data hold around 30,000 clones, with roughly nine tenths observed a single time. Trimming removed 1 base from V and 9 bases from J, with 11 bases in between. There are 13 residues in the CDR3. CDR1 is SGHDT and CDR2 is YYEEEE in the germline V gene. The receptor was derived from a man aged 40 to 75 with stage II lung adenocarcinoma. This chain uses TRBV5-6 with TRBJ2-1; D perhaps matches TRBD2 (5 bases). The material was PBMCs, obtained before any cancer treatment. CDR3 DNA sequence: TGTGCCAGCAGCTTGCCCTCTAGCACTGAGCAGTTCTTC. Translation: CASSLPSSTEQFF. The full variable domain, its missing parts supplied by reference TRBV5-6 and TRBJ2-1, is DAGVTQSPTHLIKTRGQQVTLRCSPKSGHDTVSWYQQALGQGPQFIFQYYEEEERQRGNFPDRFSGHQFPNYSSELNVNALLLGDSALYLCASSLPSSTEQFFGPGTRLTVL.